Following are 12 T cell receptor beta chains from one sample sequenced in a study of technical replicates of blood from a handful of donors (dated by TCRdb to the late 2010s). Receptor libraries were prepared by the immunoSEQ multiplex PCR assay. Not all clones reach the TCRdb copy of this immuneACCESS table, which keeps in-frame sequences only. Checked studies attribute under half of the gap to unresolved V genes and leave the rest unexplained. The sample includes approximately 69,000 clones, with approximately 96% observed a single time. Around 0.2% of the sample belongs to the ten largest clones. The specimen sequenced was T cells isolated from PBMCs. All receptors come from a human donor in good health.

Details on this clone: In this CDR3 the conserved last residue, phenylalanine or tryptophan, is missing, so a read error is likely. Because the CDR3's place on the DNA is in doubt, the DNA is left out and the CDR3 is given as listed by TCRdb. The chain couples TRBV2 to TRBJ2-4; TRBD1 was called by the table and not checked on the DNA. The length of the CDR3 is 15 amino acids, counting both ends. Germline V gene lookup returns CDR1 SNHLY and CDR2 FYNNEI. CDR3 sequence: CASSPNIRQSTLRLA.

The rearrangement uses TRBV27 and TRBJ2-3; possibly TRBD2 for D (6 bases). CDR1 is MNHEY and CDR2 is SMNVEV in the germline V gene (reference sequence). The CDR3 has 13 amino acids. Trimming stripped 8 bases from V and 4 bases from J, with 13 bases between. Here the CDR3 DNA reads TGTGCCAGCCATCCGGGACTGTCAGATACGCAGTATTTT. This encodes CASHPGLSDTQYF.

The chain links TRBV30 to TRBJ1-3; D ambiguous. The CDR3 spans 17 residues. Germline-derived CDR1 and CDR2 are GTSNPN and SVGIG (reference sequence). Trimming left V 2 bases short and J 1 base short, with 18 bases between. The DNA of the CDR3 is TGTGCCTGGAGTAAAACCCCCGAGCGAGGGTCTGGAAACACCATATATTTT. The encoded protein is CAWSKTPERGSGNTIYF.

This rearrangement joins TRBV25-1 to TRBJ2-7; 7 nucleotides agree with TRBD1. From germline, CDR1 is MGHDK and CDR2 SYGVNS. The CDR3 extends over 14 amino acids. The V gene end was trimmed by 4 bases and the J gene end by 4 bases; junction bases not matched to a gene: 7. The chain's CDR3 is CASSVRQGPYEQYF. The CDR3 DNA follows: TGTGCCAGCAGTGTGCGACAGGGTCCGTACGAGCAGTACTTC.

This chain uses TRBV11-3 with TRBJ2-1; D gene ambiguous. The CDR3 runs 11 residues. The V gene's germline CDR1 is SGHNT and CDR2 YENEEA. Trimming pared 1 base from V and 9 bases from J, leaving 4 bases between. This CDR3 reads CASSLAGEQFF. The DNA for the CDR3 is TGTGCCAGCAGCTTAGCGGGTGAGCAGTTCTTC.

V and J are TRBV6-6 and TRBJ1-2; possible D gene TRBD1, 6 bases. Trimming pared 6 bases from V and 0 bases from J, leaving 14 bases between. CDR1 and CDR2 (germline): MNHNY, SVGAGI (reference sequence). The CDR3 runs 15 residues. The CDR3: CASSIPGATNYGYTF. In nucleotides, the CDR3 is TGTGCCAGCAGCATTCCAGGGGCAACTAACTATGGCTACACCTTC.

The CDR3 here is CASRRLAGELFF. As DNA, the CDR3 is TGTGCCAGCAGGAGACTAGCGGGGGAGCTGTTTTTT. The V gene is TRBV11-2, the J gene TRBJ2-2; 8 positions match TRBD2. Germline CDR1 and CDR2: SGHAT and FQNNGV. The CDR3 consists of 12 residues. V was pared by 6 bases and J by 8 bases, with 2 bases of the junction left unmatched.

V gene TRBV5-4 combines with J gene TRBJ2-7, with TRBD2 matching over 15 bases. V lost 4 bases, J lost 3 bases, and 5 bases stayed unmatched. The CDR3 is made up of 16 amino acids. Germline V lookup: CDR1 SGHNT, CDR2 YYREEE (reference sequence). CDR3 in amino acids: CASSTAGLAGGYEQYF. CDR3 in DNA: TGTGCCAGCAGCACCGCGGGACTAGCGGGAGGCTACGAGCAGTACTTC.

CDR3 residues: CASSLGTGGHYGYTF. The CDR3 DNA is TGTGCCAGCAGCCTCGGGACAGGGGGCCACTATGGCTACACCTTC. The chain is built from TRBV5-8 and TRBJ1-2, with 12 bases aligning to TRBD1. CDR3 length: 15 residues. Germline trimming cut 4 bases from V and 3 bases from J; bases unmatched to any gene: 4. CDR1 and CDR2 from the germline V gene are SGHTS and YDEGEE.

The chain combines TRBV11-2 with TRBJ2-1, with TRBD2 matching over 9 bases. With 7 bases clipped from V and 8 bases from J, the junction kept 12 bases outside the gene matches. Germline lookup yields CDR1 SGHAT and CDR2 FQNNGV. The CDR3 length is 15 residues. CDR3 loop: CASTLSGSRSDEQFF. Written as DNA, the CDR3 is TGTGCCAGCACCCTTAGCGGGAGTCGGTCGGATGAGCAGTTCTTC.

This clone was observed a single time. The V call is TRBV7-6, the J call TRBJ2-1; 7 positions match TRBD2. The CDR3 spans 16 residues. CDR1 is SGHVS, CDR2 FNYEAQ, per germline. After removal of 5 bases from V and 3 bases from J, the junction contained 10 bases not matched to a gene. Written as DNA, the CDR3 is TGTGCCAGCAGCCCGACCCTTCCGGGAGGCTACAATGAGCAGTTCTTC. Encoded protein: CASSPTLPGGYNEQFF.

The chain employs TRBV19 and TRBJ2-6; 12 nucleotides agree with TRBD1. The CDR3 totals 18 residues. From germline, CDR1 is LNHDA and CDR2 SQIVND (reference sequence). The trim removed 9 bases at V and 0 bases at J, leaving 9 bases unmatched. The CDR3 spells CASGTGGVFYSGANVLTF. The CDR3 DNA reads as TGTGCCAGCGGGACAGGGGGCGTTTTTTACTCTGGGGCCAACGTCCTGACTTTC.